This TCR beta chain was recorded in a study of blood T cell repertoires in COVID-19. Sequenced by immunoSEQ multiplex PCR; TCRdb stores in-frame clones only, minus some. The sample has 55,000 to 80,000 clones, more than 75% seen once; the top ten hold roughly 1.2%. The sample comprised peripheral blood. The receptor's source is a woman between 55 and 75 years old with acute or convalescent COVID-19.

The CDR3 loop reads CASSLEDGSSGNTIYF. DNA for the CDR3: TGTGCCAGCAGCTTAGAGGACGGGAGCTCTGGAAACACCATATATTTT. The chain employs TRBV7-6 and TRBJ1-3, with unresolved D. The V end was cut by 1 base, the J end by 0 bases, with 10 bases between. This CDR3 region has 16 residues. Germline CDR1 is SGHVS and CDR2 is FNYEAQ.